Here is one TCR beta chain with its context. The data were obtained in a study of blood T cell repertoires in COVID-19. Study at large: T cells, B-cell-depleted T cells, or PBMCs provided the cDNA or gDNA that served as material.

V lost 6 bases to trimming and J lost 3 bases, with 16 bases between them. Germline V CDR1 and CDR2: SNHLY, FYNNEI. The CDR3 loop spans 15 amino acids. TCRdb's table, derived via immunoSEQ multiplex PCR, lists solely in-frame clones and lacks some. This table has 450,000 to 500,000 clones, about nine tenths appearing once. The gene calls are TRBV2 and TRBJ2-3; D possibly corresponds to TRBD2 (5 bases). The origin of this receptor is a woman under 30 who had recovered from COVID-19. Sequencing was carried out using PBMCs or T cells enriched from blood (not recorded which). Written as DNA, the CDR3 is TGTGCCAGCAGCGAGCAGACTCCGGGGACAGATACGCAGTATTTT. It codes for CASSEQTPGTDTQYF.